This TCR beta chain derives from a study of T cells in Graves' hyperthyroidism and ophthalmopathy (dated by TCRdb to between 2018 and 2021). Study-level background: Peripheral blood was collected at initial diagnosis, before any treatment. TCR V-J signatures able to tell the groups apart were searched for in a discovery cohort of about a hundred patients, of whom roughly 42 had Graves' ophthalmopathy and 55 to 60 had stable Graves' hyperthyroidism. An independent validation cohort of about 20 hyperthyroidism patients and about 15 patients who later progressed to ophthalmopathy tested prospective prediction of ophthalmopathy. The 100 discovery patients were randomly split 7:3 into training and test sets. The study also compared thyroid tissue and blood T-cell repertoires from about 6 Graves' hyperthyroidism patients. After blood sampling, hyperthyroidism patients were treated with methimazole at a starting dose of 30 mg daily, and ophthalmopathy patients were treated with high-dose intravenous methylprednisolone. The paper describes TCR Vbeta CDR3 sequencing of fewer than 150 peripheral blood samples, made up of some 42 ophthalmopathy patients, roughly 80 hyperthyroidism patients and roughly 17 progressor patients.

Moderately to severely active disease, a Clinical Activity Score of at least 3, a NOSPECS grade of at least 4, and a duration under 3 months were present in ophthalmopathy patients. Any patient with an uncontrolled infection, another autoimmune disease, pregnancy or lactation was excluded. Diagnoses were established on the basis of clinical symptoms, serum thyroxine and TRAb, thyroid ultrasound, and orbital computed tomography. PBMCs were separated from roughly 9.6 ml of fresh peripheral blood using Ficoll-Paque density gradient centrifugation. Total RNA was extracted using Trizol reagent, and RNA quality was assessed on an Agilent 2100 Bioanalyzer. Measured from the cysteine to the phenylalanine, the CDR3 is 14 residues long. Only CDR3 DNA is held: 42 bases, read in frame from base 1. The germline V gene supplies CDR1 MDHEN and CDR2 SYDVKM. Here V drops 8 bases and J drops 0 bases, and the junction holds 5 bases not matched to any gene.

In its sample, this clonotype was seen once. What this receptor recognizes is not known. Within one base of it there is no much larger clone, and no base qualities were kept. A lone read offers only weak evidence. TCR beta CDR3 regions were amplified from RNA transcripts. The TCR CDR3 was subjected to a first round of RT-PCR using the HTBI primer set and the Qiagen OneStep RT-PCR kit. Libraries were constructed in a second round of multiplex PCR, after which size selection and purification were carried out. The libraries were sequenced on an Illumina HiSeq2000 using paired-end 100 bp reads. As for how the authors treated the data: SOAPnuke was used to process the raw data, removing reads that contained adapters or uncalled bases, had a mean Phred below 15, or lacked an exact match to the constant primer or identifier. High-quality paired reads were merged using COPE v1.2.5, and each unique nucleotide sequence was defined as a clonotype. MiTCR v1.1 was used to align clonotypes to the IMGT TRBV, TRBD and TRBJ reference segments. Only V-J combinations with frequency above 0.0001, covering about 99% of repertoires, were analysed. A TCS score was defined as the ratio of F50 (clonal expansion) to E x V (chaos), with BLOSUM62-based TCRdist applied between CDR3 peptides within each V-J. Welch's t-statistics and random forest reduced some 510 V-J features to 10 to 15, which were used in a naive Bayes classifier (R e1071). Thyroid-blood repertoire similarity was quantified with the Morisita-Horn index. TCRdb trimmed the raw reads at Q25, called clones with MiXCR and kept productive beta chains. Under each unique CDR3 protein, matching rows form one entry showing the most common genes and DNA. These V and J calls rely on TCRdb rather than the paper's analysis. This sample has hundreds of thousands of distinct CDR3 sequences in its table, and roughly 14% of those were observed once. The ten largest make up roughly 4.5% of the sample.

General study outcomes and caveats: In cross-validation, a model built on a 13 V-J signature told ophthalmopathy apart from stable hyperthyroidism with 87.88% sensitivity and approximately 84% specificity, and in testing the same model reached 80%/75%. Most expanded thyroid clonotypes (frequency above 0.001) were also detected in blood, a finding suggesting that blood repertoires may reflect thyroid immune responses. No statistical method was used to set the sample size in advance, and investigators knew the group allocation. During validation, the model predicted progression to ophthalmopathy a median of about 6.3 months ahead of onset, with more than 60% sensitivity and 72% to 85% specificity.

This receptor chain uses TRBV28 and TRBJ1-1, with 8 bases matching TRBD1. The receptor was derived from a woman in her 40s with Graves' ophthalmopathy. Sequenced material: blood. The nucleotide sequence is TGTGCCAGCGTCCGACAGGGGCTGAACACTGAAGCTTTCTTT. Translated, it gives CASVRQGLNTEAFF.